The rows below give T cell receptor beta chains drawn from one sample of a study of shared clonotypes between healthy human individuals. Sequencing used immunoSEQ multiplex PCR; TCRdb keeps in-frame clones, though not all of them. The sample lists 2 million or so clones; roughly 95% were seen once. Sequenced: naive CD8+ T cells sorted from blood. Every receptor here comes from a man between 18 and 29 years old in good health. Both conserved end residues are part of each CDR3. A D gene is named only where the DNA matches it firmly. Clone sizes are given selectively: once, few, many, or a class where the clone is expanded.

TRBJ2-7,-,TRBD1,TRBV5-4,CASSPGQGASYEQYF,TGTGCCAGCAGCCCTGGACAGGGGGCCTCCTACGAGCAGTACTTC
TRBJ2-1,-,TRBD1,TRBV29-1,CSVDGTGHEQFF,TGCAGCGTTGATGGGACAGGGCATGAGCAGTTCTTC
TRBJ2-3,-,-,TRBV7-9,CASSLGRGHTDTQYF,TGTGCCAGCAGTCTCGGGCGGGGTCACACAGATACGCAGTATTTT
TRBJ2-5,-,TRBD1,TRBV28,CASSPSTGWETQYF,TGTGCCAGCAGTCCCTCGACAGGGTGGGAGACCCAGTACTTC
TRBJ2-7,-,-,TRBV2,CASSGGWGSSYEQYF,TGTGCCAGCAGTGGAGGCTGGGGGAGCTCCTACGAGCAGTACTTC
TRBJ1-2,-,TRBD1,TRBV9,CASSVGLMTGEGGYTF,TGTGCCAGCAGCGTAGGACTCATGACAGGGGAAGGAGGCTACACCTTC
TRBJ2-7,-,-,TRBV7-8,CASSFRTEGLGNEQYF,TGTGCCAGCAGCTTCAGGACGGAGGGCCTAGGAAACGAGCAGTACTTC
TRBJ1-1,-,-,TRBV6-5,CASSDTGTNTEAFF,TGTGCCAGCAGTGATACAGGGACGAACACTGAAGCTTTCTTT
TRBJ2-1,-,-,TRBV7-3,CASSLPPSHEQFF,TGTGCCAGCAGCTTACCCCCCTCCCATGAGCAGTTCTTC
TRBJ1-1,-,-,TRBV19,CASSIRQSGDTEAFF,TGTGCCAGTAGTATACGGCAGTCGGGTGACACTGAAGCTTTCTTT
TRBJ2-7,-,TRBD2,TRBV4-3,CASSQDRTSSEQYF,TGCGCCAGCAGCCAAGATAGGACTAGTAGCGAGCAGTACTTC
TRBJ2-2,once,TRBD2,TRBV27,CASSPIAGVETGELFF,TGTGCCAGCAGTCCCATAGCGGGGGTGGAGACCGGGGAGCTGTTTTTT
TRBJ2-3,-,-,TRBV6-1,CASSETRDGSSTDTQYF,TGTGCCAGCAGTGAAACGAGGGACGGTAGTAGCACAGATACGCAGTATTTT
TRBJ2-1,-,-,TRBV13,CASSLDKGGGEQFF,TGTGCCAGCAGCCTCGACAAGGGCGGAGGTGAGCAGTTCTTC
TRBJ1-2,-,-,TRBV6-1,CASSEAYQGNYGYTF,TGTGCCAGCAGTGAAGCGTACCAGGGCAACTATGGCTACACCTTC
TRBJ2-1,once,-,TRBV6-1,CASSEADRNEQFF,TGTGCCAGCAGTGAAGCCGACAGGAATGAGCAGTTCTTC
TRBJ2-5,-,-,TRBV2,CASSEDSWGETQYF,TGTGCCAGCAGTGAGGACAGTTGGGGAGAGACCCAGTACTTC